Presented here are 5 T cell receptor beta chains from one specimen sequenced in a study of blood T cell repertoires in COVID-19. Data came from immunoSEQ multiplex PCR; TCRdb stores just in-frame clones and leaves some out. The table lists 80,000 to 95,000 clones, roughly 71% of them singletons. Sequencing was done on a sample of peripheral blood. These receptor sequences come from a woman of 80 years or more with acute or convalescent COVID-19.

The chain uses TRBV11-3 and TRBJ1-1, with D possibly being TRBD1 (6 bases). CDR1 and CDR2 from the germline V gene are SGHNT and YENEEA. Trimming removed 1 base at V and 1 base at J, with 7 bases between. The CDR3 consists of 14 residues. The CDR3: CASSLGRGNTEAFF. CDR3 sequence (DNA): TGTGCCAGCAGCTTAGGCAGGGGGAACACTGAAGCTTTCTTT.

This clone was counted a single time. The DNA is omitted, as the CDR3 cannot be located on it reliably, and the CDR3 follows TCRdb's listing. V usage is TRBV6-1 and J usage is TRBJ1-4; the listed D gene, TRBD1, was not tested against the DNA. The CDR3 is 15 residues long, counting both termini. Germline values: CDR1 MNHNS, CDR2 SASEGT. The CDR3 loop reads CASSEVGRGSPGPFF.

The rearrangement uses TRBV3-1 (or the pseudogene TRBV3-2) and TRBJ2-2, with 9 bases matching TRBD2. Germline V gene sequence: CDR1 LGHDT, CDR2 YNNKEL (reference sequence). The V and J ends lost 0 bases and 3 bases, in that order; junction bases with no gene match: 8. The CDR3 totals 18 residues. For the CDR3, the DNA is TGTGCCAGCAGCCAAGATAATTGCGGGGGGGCCGACACCGGGGAGCTGTTTTTT. Encoded protein: CASSQDNCGGADTGELFF.

This sequence joins TRBV5-4 and TRBJ2-3; weak D call: TRBD2 (5 bases). V was cut by 0 bases and J by 4 bases, with 18 bases left in between. CDR1 is SGHNT and CDR2 is YYREEE in the germline V gene (reference sequence). The CDR3 is 17 amino acids. CDR3 nucleotides: TGTGCCAGCAGCTTGGGGTCCGGGATTCAACGATCAGATACGCAGTATTTT. It yields the protein CASSLGSGIQRSDTQYF.

As for this clone: This sample includes further DNA sequences coding for the same CDR3. The chain couples TRBV18 to TRBJ2-7; TRBD1 agrees at 9 bases. Trimming at V came to 3 bases and at J to 1 base, leaving 4 bases not matched to a gene. Germline values: CDR1 KGHSH, CDR2 LQKENI. This CDR3 spans 15 amino acids. The CDR3 DNA is TGTGCCAGCTCACCGGGACAGGGAAATTCCTACGAGCAGTACTTC. Protein: CASSPGQGNSYEQYF.